This T cell receptor (beta chain) was found in a study of blood T cell repertoires in COVID-19. Background on the study: Whether acute or convalescent, the COVID-19 samples came from the United States, Italy and Spain. Sources were T cells, B-cell-depleted T cells, or PBMCs; the material itself was cDNA or gDNA.

V lost 6 bases to trimming and J lost 1 base, with 16 bases between them. CDR1 and CDR2 (germline): SEHNR, FQNEAQ (reference sequence). The CDR3 loop spans 16 amino acids. Authors' processing steps: Amplification with reference gene primers provided the estimates of nucleated cell counts. Here immunoSEQ multiplex PCR was the method, and the copy in TCRdb shows in-frame clones only, minus some. D and trimming come from the DNA, and the V and J calls and clone size come from that table. Here the sample spans fewer than 350,000 clones, 88% being singletons. Specimen: peripheral blood. The chain links TRBV7-9 to TRBJ2-1, with D possibly TRBD2 on 6 matching bases. The sequence was collected from a man aged 18-30 years with active or convalescent COVID-19. The CDR3: CASSQGAGPSYNEQFF. The CDR3 nucleotides read TGTGCCAGCAGTCAAGGGGCGGGGCCATCCTACAATGAGCAGTTCTTC.